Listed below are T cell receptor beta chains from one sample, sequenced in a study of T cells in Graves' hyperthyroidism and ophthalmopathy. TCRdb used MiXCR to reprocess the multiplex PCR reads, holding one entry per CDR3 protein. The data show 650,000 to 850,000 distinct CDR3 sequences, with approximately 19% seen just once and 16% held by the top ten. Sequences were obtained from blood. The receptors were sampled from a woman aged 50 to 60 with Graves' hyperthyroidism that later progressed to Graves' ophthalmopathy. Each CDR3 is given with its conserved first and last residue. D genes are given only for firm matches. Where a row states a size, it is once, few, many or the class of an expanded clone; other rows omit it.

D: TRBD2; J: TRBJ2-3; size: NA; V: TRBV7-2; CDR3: CASSFTSLAGGGDTQYF; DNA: TGTGCCAGCAGCTTTACTTCTTTAGCGGGAGGCGGGGATACGCAGTATTTT
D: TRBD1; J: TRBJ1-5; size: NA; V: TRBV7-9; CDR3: CASSTGTGGRQPQHF; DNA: TGTGCCAGCAGCACCGGGACAGGGGGCAGACAGCCCCAGCATTTT
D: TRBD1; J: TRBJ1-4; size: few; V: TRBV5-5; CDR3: CASRLGTGGSGEKLFF; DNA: TGTGCCAGCAGACTTGGGACAGGGGGCTCGGGGGAAAAACTGTTTTTT
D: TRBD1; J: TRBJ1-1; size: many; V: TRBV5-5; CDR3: CASSFLTGTEAFF; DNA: TGTGCCAGCAGCTTTCTGACAGGGACTGAAGCTTTCTTT
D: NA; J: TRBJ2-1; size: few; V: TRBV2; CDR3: CASSGTLGSEQFF; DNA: TGTGCCAGCAGTGGGACTCTAGGAAGTGAGCAGTTCTTC
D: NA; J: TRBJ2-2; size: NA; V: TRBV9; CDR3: CASSVVSGTNTGELFF; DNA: TGTGCCAGCAGCGTAGTTTCAGGCACGAACACCGGGGAGCTGTTTTTT
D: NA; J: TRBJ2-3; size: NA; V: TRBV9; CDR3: CASSVGLGDTQYF; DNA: TGTGCCAGCAGCGTAGGTCTAGGAGATACGCAGTATTTT
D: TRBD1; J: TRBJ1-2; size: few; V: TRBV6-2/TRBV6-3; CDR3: CASSTSGTGNYGYTF; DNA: TGTGCCAGCAGTACATCCGGGACAGGGAACTATGGCTACACCTTC
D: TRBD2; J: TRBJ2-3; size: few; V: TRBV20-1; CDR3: CSALASGGAYDTQYF; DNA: TGCAGTGCCCTCGCTAGCGGGGGAGCATACGATACGCAGTATTTT
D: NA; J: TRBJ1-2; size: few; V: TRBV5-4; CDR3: CASSRQAINYGYTF; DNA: TGTGCCAGCAGCCGGCAGGCGATTAACTATGGCTACACCTTC
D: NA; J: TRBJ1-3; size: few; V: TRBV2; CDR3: CASSEGGLSGNTIYF; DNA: TGTGCCAGCAGTGAGGGGGGGTTGTCTGGAAACACCATATATTTT
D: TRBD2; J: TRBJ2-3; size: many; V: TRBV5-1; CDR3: CASSLLAPYTDTQYF; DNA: TGCGCCAGCAGCCTACTAGCGCCCTACACAGATACGCAGTATTTT
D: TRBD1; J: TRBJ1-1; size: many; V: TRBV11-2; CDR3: CASSHRQGRLYEAFF; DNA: TGTGCCAGCAGCCACAGACAGGGACGACTGTATGAAGCTTTCTTT
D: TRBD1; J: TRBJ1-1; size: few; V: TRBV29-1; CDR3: CSVGDRSLNTEAFF; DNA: TGCAGCGTCGGGGACAGGAGCTTGAACACTGAAGCTTTCTTT
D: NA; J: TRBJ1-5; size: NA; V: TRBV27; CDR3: CASGIGSNQPQHF; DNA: TGTGCCAGCGGTATTGGTAGCAATCAGCCCCAGCATTTT
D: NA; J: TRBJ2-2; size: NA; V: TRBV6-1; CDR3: CASKGLTNTGELFF; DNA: TGTGCCAGCAAGGGCCTCACGAACACCGGGGAGCTGTTTTTT
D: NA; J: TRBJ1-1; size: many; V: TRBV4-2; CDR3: CATRWGGNTEAFF; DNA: TGTGCCACGCGGTGGGGGGGGAACACTGAAGCTTTCTTT
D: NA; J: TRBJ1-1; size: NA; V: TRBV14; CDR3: CASSQDPGREAFF; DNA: TGTGCCAGCAGCCAAGATCCGGGGCGTGAAGCTTTCTTT
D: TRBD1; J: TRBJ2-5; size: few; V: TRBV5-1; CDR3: CASSKISGTAQETQYF; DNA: TGCGCCAGCAGCAAAATCTCCGGGACAGCCCAAGAGACCCAGTACTTC
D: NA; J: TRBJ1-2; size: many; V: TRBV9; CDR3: CASSVESGTHYGYTF; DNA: TGTGCCAGCAGCGTAGAGTCAGGGACTCACTATGGCTACACCTTC
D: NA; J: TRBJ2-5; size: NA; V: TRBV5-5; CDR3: CASSLMGNQETQYF; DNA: TGTGCCAGCAGCTTAATGGGCAACCAAGAGACCCAGTACTTC
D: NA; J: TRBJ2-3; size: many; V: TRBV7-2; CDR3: CASSPGPPSLDTQYF; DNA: TGTGCCAGCAGCCCGGGCCCTCCATCATTGGATACGCAGTATTTT
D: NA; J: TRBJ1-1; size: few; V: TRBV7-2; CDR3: CASSLVVAEAFF; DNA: TGTGCCAGCAGCTTAGTTGTAGCTGAAGCTTTCTTT
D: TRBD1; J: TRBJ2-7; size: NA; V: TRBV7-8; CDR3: CASSLVGQGVYEQYF; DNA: TGTGCCAGCAGCTTAGTGGGTCAGGGGGTGTACGAGCAGTACTTC
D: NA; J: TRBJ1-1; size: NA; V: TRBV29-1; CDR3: CSVWGGTEAFF; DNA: TGCAGCGTTTGGGGAGGGACTGAAGCTTTCTTT
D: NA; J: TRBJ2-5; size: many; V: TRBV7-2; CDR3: CASSLPTKRQETQYF; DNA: TGTGCCAGCAGCCTACCGACTAAACGACAAGAGACCCAGTACTTC
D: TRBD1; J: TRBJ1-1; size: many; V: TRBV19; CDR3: CASTIGTGGRDTEAFF; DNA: TGTGCCAGCACAATAGGGACAGGGGGCCGTGACACTGAAGCTTTCTTT
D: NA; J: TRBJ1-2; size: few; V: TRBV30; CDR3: CAWSEVQLPYGYTF; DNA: TGTGCCTGGAGTGAGGTCCAGCTACCCTATGGCTACACCTTC
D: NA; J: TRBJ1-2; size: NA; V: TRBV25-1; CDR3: CASSGGWEGYTF; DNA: TGTGCCAGCAGTGGAGGGTGGGAAGGCTACACCTTC
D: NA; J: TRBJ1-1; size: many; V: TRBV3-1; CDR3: CASSQDIRGTEAFF; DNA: TGTGCCAGCAGCCAAGATATCAGGGGCACTGAAGCTTTCTTT
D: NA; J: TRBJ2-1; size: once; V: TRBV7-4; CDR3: CASSWGLSTSYNEQFF; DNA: TGTGCCAGCAGCTGGGGGCTCTCCACATCCTACAATGAGCAGTTCTTC
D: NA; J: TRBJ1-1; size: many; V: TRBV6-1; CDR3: CASSDYGLGTEAFF; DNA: TGTGCCAGCAGTGACTATGGCCTCGGCACTGAAGCTTTCTTT
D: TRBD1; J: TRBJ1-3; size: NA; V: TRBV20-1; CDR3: CSAIQGALSGNTIYF; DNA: TGCAGTGCTATACAGGGGGCCCTCTCTGGAAACACCATATATTTT
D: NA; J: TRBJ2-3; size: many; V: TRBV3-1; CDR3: CASSQVAGILSRTDTQYF; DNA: TGTGCCAGCAGCCAAGTTGCTGGGATCCTAAGTAGGACAGATACGCAGTATTTT
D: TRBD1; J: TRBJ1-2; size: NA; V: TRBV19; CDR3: CASIPGQTTYGYTF; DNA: TGTGCCAGTATCCCGGGACAGACCACCTATGGCTACACCTTC
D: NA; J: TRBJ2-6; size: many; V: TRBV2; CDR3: CASSDTWPGANVLTF; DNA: TGTGCCAGCAGCGATACATGGCCTGGGGCCAACGTCCTGACTTTC
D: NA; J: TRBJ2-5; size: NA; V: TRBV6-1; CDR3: CASTRDLQETQYF; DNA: TGTGCCAGCACAAGGGACCTCCAAGAGACCCAGTACTTC
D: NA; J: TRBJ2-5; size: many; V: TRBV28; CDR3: CASSPPGLPVGTQYF; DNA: TGTGCCAGCAGTCCTCCGGGACTCCCGGTGGGGACCCAGTACTTC
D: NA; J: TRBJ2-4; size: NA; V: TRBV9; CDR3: CASSVEGRSSRGNIQYF; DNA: TGTGCCAGCAGCGTAGAGGGGAGAAGCTCTCGTGGAAACATTCAGTACTTC
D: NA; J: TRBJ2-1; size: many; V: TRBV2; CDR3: CASSDQGGSYNEQFF; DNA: TGTGCCAGCAGTGATCAGGGAGGTTCCTACAATGAGCAGTTCTTC
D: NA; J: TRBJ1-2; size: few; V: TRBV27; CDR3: CASAHRGGLTLGYTF; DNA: TGTGCCAGCGCCCACCGGGGGGGTCTCACTTTAGGCTACACCTTC
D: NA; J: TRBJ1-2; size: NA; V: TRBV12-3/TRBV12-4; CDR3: CASSLSRAGRGYTF; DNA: TGTGCCAGCAGTTTATCGAGGGCCGGACGGGGCTACACCTTC
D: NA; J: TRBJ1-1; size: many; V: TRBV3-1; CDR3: CASSQEGRAYTEAFF; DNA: TGTGCCAGCAGCCAAGAAGGCAGGGCTTACACTGAAGCTTTCTTT
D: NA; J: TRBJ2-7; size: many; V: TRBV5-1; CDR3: CASSLAEGGRGAPYEQYF; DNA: TGCGCCAGCAGCTTGGCGGAAGGGGGACGGGGGGCCCCGTACGAGCAGTACTTC
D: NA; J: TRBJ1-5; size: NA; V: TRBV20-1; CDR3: CSARGAGSQPQHF; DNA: TGCAGTGCTAGAGGGGCAGGGAGCCAGCCCCAGCATTTT
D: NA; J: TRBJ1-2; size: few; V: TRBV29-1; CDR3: CSVDTAATIQGYGYTF; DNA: TGCAGCGTTGACACGGCAGCTACCATCCAGGGGTATGGCTACACCTTC
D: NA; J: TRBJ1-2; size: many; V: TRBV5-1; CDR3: CASSLAVGDGYTF; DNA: TGCGCCAGCAGCTTGGCCGTGGGGGATGGCTACACCTTC
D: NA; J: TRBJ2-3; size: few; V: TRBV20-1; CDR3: CSAAANTDTQYF; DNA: TGCAGTGCTGCCGCTAACACAGATACGCAGTATTTT
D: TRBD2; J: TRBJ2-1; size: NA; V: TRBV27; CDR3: CASSRALAGDEQFF; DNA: TGTGCCAGCAGCCGAGCCCTAGCGGGGGATGAGCAGTTCTTC
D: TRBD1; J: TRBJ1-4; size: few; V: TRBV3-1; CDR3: CASSQGVGQGFLEKLFF; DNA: TGTGCCAGCAGCCAGGGGGTTGGACAGGGCTTTTTGGAAAAACTGTTTTTT
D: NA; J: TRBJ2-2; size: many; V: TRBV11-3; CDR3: CASSFGRAGTGELFF; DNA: TGTGCCAGCAGCTTCGGCAGGGCTGGCACCGGGGAGCTGTTTTTT
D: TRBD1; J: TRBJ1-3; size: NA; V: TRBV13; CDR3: CASSFRQGDSGNTIYF; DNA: TGTGCCAGCAGCTTCCGACAGGGAGACTCTGGAAACACCATATATTTT
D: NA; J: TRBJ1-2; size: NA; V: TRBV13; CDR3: CASSQMGPYGYTF; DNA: TGTGCCAGCAGCCAAATGGGTCCCTATGGCTACACCTTC
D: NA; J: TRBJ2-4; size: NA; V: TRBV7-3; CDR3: CASSSGTDPNIQYF; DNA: TGTGCCAGCAGCTCCGGGACCGACCCAAACATTCAGTACTTC